This TCR beta chain was obtained from a study of vaccination and CD4 T cells after COVID-19. Note on this clonotype: Antigen specificity is unknown.

Cultured CD4+ T cell DNA underwent sequencing with the Oncomine TCR Beta short-read assay. After culture, CD4+ T cells served as the source for genomic DNA extraction. TCRdb reprocessed the PCR reads with MiXCR, giving one entry per CDR3 protein. Of 3,500 to 4,500 distinct CDR3 sequences detected, roughly two fifths appear once; the ten largest clones hold roughly 43%. Specified treatment: roughly 10-day PBMC culture with coronavirus spike peptide pools or control peptides (ViraFEST assay). Researchers collected the unexposed donor's CD4+ T cells before the COVID-19 pandemic (2011-2018). Germline V CDR1 and CDR2: SEHNR, FQNEAQ (reference sequence). CDR3 size: 19 residues. V was clipped by 0 bases and J by 2 bases, with 21 bases between them.

This clonotype originated in a human donor in good health. The rearrangement uses TRBV7-9 and TRBJ2-3; D might be TRBD1 (6 bases). The sample consisted of CD4+ T cells from blood, cultured in vitro. This CDR3 reads CASSLAAVTGRGVTDTQYF. CDR3 bases: TGTGCCAGCAGCTTAGCGGCGGTAACAGGCAGGGGAGTCACAGATACGCAGTATTTT.